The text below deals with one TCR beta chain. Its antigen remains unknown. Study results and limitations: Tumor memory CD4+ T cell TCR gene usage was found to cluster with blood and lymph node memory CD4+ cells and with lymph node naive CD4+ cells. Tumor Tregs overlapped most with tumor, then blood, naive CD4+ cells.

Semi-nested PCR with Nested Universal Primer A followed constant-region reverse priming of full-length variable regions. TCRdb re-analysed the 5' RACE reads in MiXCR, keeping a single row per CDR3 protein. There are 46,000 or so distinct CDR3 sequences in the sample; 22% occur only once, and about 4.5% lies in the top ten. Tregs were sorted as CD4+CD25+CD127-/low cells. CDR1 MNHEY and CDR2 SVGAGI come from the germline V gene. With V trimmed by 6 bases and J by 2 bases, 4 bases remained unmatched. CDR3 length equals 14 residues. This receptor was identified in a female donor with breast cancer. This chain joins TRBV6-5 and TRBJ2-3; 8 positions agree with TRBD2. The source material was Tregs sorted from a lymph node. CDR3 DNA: TGTGCCAGCAGACGGGGGGGGCACACAGATACGCAGTATTTT. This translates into CASRRGGHTDTQYF.